This TCR beta chain was recorded in a study of blood T cell repertoires in COVID-19 (dated by TCRdb to 2018 to 2021). Notes on the research overall: Samples covering the acute and convalescent phases of COVID-19 were provided by collaborators in the United States, Italy and Spain. The samples were drawn from the first 160 participants of the ongoing ImmuneRACE study and from 1,200 or so subjects provided by 6 global collaborators. Where available, HLA class I and class II types were taken from metadata supplied by the sample provider and were not determined by assay-based typing. The material from the prospective study consisted of cDNA or gDNA derived from T cells, B-cell-depleted T cells, or PBMCs. A de-identified subject ID, COVID-19 status, age in years and sex were almost always included in the sample metadata. The repertoires were made available in a free public database intended to serve as a resource for research on the immune response to SARS-CoV-2. Deeply sampled blood TCRbeta repertoires from subjects exposed to, actively infected with, or recovered from COVID-19 were included in the dataset.

V is trimmed back by 6 bases and J by 6 bases, and the junction contains 8 bases that no gene match accounts for. Its CDR3 holds 14 amino acids, cysteine through phenylalanine. The kept DNA is CDR3 alone, 42 bases in frame from the first base. CDR1 is given as MNHEY and CDR2 as SMNVEV, both from the germline V gene (reference sequence). TCRbeta CDR3 regions were amplified from genomic DNA using the immunoSEQ Assay, a bias-controlled multiplex PCR. Concerning the study's data processing: Within the assay, amplification of reference gene primers was used to estimate how many nucleated cells each sample contained. To quantify the absolute abundance of each unique TCRbeta CDR3 rearrangement, sequence reads were collapsed and filtered. For each sample, productive Simpson clonality was calculated by taking the square root of Simpson's diversity index across productive rearrangements. TCRdb took over this immuneACCESS table, retaining in-frame rearrangements with V and J assigned. Such tables are incomplete; in checked studies, under half of the missing clones stem from an unresolved V gene, and the remainder is unexplained. V and J calls and clone size are those listed in that table; D and trimming were worked out from the DNA. The sample contains about 160,000 clones, 70% to 85% of them found a single time. The ten biggest clones cover over 20% of the sample.

Whole blood was collected in K2EDTA tubes by collaborating institutions according to the institutions' own protocols. For TCRbeta analysis, collaborator samples were shipped as frozen whole blood, as isolated PBMCs, or as DNA extracted from either sample type. The paper as a whole reports these results and caveats: The quantity of clinical and demographic metadata differed by source and by participant and was supplied without curation.

Of note for this clone: The clone's antigen remains unknown. Base qualities are not provided; no much larger clone lies one nucleotide away.

Sequenced material: peripheral blood. The rearranged chain carries TRBV27 and TRBJ1-1; 9 bases in between match TRBD1. This clonotype was obtained from a woman older than 75 with acute or convalescent COVID-19. The CDR3 amino acid sequence is: CASRMGQGSPEAFF. The base sequence is TGTGCCAGCAGGATGGGACAGGGAAGTCCTGAAGCTTTCTTT.